This T cell receptor (beta chain) is drawn from a study of cytomegalovirus exposure and HLA in healthy donors. The study, taken as a whole, reports: The presence/absence work took it that sequencing depth was about the same across donors. Usually a TCR sequence was rare, but some public TCRs were found in many donors. Sequencing likely produced, as an artifact, a cluster of highly shared sequence variants.

In the case of this clone: The antigen remains undetermined.

V gave up 0 bases and J gave up 1 base, with 10 bases separating them. CDR3 length: 16 amino acids. Germline-derived CDR1 and CDR2 are WSHSY and SAAADI. Primers: 60 Vbeta forward and 13 Jbeta reverse. Measured with immunoSEQ multiplex PCR; TCRdb has only the in-frame clones, and not every one. Of about 120,000 clones listed, about 83% are singletons. This TCR derives from a woman aged 40-49 years in good health and CMV-seropositive. The chain is built from TRBV10-2 and TRBJ2-1, with D perhaps matching TRBD2 (5 bases). Input material: PBMCs. CDR3 protein: CASSESTRTSYNEQFF. DNA of the CDR3: TGCGCCAGCAGTGAGTCGACTCGGACTTCCTACAATGAGCAGTTCTTC.